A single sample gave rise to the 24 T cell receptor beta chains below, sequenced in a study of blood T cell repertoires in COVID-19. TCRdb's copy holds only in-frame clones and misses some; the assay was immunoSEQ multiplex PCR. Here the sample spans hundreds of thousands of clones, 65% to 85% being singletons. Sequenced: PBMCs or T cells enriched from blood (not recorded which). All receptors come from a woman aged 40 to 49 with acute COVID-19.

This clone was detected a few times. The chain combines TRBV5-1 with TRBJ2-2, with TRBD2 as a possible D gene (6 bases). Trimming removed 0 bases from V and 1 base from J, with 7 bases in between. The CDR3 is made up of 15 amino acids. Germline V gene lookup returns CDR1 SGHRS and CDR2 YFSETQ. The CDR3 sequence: CASSLDGRNTGELFF. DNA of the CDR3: TGCGCCAGCAGCTTGGACGGGAGGAACACCGGGGAGCTGTTTTTT. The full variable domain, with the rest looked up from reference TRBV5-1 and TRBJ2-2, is KAGVTQTPRYLIKTRGQQVTLSCSPISGHRSVSWYQQTPGQGLQFLFEYFSETQRNKGNFPGRFSGRQFSNSRSEMNVSTLELGDSALYLCASSLDGRNTGELFFGEGSRLTVL.

CDR3 amino acids: CASRPGTAYGYTF. The CDR3 nucleotides are TGTGCCAGTAGGCCCGGGACAGCCTATGGCTACACCTTC. The rearrangement joins TRBV19 to TRBJ1-2, with 7 bases fitting TRBD1. The V and J ends lost 6 bases and 4 bases, in that order; junction bases with no gene match: 5. The CDR3 has 13 residues. Germline V lookup: CDR1 LNHDA, CDR2 SQIVND (reference sequence).

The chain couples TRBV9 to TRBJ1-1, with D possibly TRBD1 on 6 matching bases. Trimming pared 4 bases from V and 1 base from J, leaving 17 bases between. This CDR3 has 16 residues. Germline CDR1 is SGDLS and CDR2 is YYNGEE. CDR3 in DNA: TGTGCCAGCAGCCCCCACCCCCAGGGGACGAACACTGAAGCTTTCTTT. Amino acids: CASSPHPQGTNTEAFF.

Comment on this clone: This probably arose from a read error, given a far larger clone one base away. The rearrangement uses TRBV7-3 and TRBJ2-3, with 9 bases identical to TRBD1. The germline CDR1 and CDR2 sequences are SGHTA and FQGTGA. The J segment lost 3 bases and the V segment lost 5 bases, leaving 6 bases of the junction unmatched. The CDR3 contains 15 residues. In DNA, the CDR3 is TGTGCCAGCAGCCCCGGGACAGGGCGGACAGATACGCAGTATTTT. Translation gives CASSPGTGRTDTQYF.

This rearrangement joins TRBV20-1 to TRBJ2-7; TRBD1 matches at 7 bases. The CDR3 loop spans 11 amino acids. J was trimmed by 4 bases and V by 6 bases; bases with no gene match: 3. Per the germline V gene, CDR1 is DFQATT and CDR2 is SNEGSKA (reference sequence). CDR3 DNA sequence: TGCAGTGCCGCGGACAGGTACGAGCAGTACTTC. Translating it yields CSAADRYEQYF.

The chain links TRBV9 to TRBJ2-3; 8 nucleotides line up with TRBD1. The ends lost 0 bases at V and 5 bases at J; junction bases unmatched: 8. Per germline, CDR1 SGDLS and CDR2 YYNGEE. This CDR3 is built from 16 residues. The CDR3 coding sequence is TGTGCCAGCAGCGTAGAACAGGGGGTTGGTATAGATACGCAGTATTTT. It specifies CASSVEQGVGIDTQYF. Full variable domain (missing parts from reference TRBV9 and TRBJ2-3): DSGVTQTPKHLITATGQRVTLRCSPRSGDLSVYWYQQSLDQGLQFLIQYYNGEERAKGNILERFSAQQFPDLHSELNLSSLELGDSALYFCASSVEQGVGIDTQYFGPGTRLTVL.

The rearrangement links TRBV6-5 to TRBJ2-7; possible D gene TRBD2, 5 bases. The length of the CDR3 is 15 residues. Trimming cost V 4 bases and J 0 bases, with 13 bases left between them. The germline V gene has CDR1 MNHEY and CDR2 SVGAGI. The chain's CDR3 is CASSSYTGISYEQYF. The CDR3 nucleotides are TGTGCCAGCAGTTCATATACCGGGATCTCCTACGAGCAGTACTTC.

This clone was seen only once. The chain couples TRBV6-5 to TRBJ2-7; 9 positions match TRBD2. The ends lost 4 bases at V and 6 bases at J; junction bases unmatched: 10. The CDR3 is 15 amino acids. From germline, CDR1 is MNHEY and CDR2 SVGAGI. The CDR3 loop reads CASSLTGLAPSEQYF. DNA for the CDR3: TGTGCCAGCAGTTTAACGGGACTAGCCCCCTCCGAGCAGTACTTC.

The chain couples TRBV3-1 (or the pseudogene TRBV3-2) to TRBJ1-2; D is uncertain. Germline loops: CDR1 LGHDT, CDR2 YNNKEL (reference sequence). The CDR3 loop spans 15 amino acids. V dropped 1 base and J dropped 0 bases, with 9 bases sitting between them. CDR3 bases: TGTGCCAGCAGCCAAGGGGCAGCCGCTAACTATGGCTACACCTTC. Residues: CASSQGAAANYGYTF.

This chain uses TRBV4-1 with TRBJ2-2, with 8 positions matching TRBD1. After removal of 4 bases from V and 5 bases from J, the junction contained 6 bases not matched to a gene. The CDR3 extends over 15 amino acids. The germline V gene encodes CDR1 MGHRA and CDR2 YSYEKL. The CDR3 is CASSPRGRGTGELFF. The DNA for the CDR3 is TGCGCCAGCAGCCCCAGGGGGCGCGGGACCGGGGAGCTGTTTTTT.

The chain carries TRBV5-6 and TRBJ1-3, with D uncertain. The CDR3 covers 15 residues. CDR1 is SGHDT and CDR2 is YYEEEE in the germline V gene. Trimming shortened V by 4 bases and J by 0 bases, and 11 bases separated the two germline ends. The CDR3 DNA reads TGTGCCAGCAGCGAGAACAGCCCCTCTGGAAACACCATATATTTT. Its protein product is CASSENSPSGNTIYF.

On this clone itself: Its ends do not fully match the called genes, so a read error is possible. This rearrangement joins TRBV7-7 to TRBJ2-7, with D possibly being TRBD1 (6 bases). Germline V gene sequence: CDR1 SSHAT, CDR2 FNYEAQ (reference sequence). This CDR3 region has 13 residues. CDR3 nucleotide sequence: TGTGCTAGCAGCCAGGGGATCTCCTACGAGCAGTACTTC. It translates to CASSQGISYEQYF. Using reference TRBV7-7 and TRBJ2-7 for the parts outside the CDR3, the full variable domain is GAGVSQSPRYKVTKRGQDVTLRCDPISSHATLYWYQQALGQGPEFLTYFNYEAQPDKSGLPSDRFSAERPEGSISTLTIQRTEQRDSAMYRCASSQGISYEQYFGPGTRLTVT.

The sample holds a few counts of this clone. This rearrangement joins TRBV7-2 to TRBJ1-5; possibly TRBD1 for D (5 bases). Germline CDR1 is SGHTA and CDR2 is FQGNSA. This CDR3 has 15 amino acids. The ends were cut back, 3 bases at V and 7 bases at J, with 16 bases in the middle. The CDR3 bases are TGTGCCAGCAGCTTGGGGCTCAGGGAAGGACAGCCCCAGCATTTT. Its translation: CASSLGLREGQPQHF.

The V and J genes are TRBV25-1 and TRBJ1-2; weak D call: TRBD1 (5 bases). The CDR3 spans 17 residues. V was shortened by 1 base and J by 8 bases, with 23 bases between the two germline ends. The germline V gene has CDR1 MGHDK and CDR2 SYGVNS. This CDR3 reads CASSESGTAATTSGYTF. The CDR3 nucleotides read TGTGCCAGCAGTGAATCTGGGACGGCGGCCACTACTAGCGGCTACACCTTC.

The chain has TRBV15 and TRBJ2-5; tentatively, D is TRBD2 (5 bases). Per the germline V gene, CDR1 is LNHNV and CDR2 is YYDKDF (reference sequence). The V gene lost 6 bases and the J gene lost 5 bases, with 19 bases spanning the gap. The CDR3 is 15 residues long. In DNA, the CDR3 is TGTGCCACCAGGCGGGTAACCGGCCCCTTTGAGACCCAGTACTTC. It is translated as CATRRVTGPFETQYF.

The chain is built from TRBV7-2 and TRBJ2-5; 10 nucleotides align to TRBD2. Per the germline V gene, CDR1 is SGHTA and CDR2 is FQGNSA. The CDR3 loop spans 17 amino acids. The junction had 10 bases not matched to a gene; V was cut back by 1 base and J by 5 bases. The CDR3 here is CASSLDFGSGRRETQYF. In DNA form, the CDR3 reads TGTGCCAGCAGCTTAGATTTCGGTAGCGGGAGGCGGGAGACCCAGTACTTC. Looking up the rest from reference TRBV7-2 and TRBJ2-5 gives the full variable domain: GAGVSQSPSNKVTEKGKDVELRCDPISGHTALYWYRQSLGQGLEFLIYFQGNSAPDKSGLPSDRFSAERTGGSVSTLTIQRTQQEDSAVYLCASSLDFGSGRRETQYFGPGTRLLVL.

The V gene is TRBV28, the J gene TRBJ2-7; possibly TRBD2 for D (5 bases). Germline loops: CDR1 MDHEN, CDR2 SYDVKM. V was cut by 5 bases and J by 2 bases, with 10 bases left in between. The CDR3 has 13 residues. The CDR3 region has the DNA TGTGCCAGCAGTCCGCCGGGAACCTACGAGCAGTACTTC. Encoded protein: CASSPPGTYEQYF.

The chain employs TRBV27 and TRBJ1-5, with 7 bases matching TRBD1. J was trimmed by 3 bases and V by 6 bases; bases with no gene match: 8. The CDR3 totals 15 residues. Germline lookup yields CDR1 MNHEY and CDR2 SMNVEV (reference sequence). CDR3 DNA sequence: TGTGCCAGCAGCCGACAGGGTGGGTTCAATCAGCCCCAGCATTTT. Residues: CASSRQGGFNQPQHF.

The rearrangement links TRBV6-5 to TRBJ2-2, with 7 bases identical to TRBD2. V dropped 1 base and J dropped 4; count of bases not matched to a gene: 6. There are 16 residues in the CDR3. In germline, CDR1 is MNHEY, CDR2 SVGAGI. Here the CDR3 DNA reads TGTGCCAGCAGTTACTTATGGGGGGGATCCACCGGGGAGCTGTTTTTT. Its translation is CASSYLWGGSTGELFF.

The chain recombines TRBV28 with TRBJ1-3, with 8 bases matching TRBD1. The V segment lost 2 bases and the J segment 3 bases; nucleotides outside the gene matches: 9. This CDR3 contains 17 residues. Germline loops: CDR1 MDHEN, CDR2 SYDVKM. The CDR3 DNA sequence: TGTGCCAGCAGTTTACCCGGTCGACAGGGGATTGGAAACACCATATATTTT. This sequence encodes CASSLPGRQGIGNTIYF.

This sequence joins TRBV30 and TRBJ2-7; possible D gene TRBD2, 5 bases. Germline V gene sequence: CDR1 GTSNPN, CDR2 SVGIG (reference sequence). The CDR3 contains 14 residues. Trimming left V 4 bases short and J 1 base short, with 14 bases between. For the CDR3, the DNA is TGTGCCTGGATCGGCGGGCGAAGATCCTACGAGCAGTACTTC. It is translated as CAWIGGRRSYEQYF.

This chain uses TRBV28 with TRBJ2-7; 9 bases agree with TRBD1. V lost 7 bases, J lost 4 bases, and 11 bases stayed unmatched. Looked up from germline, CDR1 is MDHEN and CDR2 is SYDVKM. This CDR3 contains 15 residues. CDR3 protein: CASMAPGTGWYEQYF. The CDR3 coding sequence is TGTGCCAGCATGGCCCCCGGGACAGGGTGGTACGAGCAGTACTTC.

The CDR3 reads CASSPRTGQDIQYF. The CDR3 nucleotides are TGTGCCAGTAGTCCCCGGACAGGGCAGGACATTCAGTACTTC. The rearrangement uses TRBV19 and TRBJ2-4, with 8 bases lining up with TRBD1. CDR3 length equals 14 residues. V shed 5 bases, J shed 8 bases, and the junction held 8 bases outside the gene matches. The germline CDR1 and CDR2 sequences are LNHDA and SQIVND (reference sequence).

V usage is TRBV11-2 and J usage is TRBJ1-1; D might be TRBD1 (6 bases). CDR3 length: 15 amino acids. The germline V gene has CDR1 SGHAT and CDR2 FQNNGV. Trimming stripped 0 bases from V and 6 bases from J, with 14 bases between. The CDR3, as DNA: TGTGCCAGCAGCTTAGAGGGAGGGGCAGGGGCTGAAGCTTTCTTT. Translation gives CASSLEGGAGAEAFF.